This T cell receptor (beta chain) was documented in a study of control samples from healthy donors and cancer patients. Trimming cost V 6 bases and J 0 bases, with 8 bases left between them. This CDR3 has 13 amino acids. The germline V gene encodes CDR1 SEHNR and CDR2 FQNEAQ (reference sequence). TCRdb keeps only in-frame clones here, not all; method: immunoSEQ multiplex PCR. Of 120,000 or so clones listed, approximately 87% were seen once; the top ten hold about 2.9%. The sequence was obtained from a man aged 55 to 70 in good health. Source material: blood. This chain links TRBV7-9 with TRBJ1-1; the D is unclear. In nucleotides, the CDR3 is TGTGCCAGCAGAAGGGCCATGAACACTGAAGCTTTCTTT. Amino acids: CASRRAMNTEAFF. The full variable domain, rest sourced from reference TRBV7-9 and TRBJ1-1, is DTGVSQNPRHKITKRGQNVTFRCDPISEHNRLYWYRQTLGQGPEFLTYFQNEAQLEKSRLLSDRFSAERPKGSFSTLEIQRTEQGDSAMYLCASRRAMNTEAFFGQGTRLTVV.